The 21 T cell receptor beta chains listed next were all sequenced from one sample in a study of blood T cell repertoires in COVID-19. TCRdb keeps only in-frame clones here, not all; method: immunoSEQ multiplex PCR. The repertoire has about 160,000 clones, approximately 81% of them found once; the top ten carry about 5.8%. The sequencing input was PBMCs or T cells enriched from blood (not recorded which). These receptor sequences come from a woman in her forties with acute COVID-19.

The rearrangement links TRBV10-3 to TRBJ1-2; D possibly corresponds to TRBD1 (5 bases). The CDR3 is made up of 13 amino acids. Germline V gene sequence: CDR1 ENHRY, CDR2 SYGVKD. V was clipped by 0 bases and J by 6 bases, with 8 bases between them. CDR3 DNA: TGTGCCATCAGTGAGTCGGGGGGGGATGGCTACACCTTC. Protein product: CAISESGGDGYTF.

This clone occurred once. The chain joins TRBV11-1 to TRBJ2-1; 8 nucleotides match TRBD2. The CDR3 loop spans 16 amino acids. Germline CDR1 SGHAT, CDR2 FQDESV (reference sequence). Unmatched junction bases numbered 8, after V lost 1 base and J lost 6 bases. The CDR3 bases are TGTGCCAGCAGCTTAGAGTCGGTAACTAGCGGCAATGAGCAGTTCTTC. Its protein is CASSLESVTSGNEQFF.

The gene calls are TRBV3-1 (or the pseudogene TRBV3-2) and TRBJ2-5; TRBD2 might be the D (6 bases). The V and J ends lost 8 bases and 5 bases respectively, with 12 bases between them. This CDR3 spans 12 amino acids. The germline CDR1 and CDR2 sequences are LGHDT and YNNKEL (reference sequence). CDR3 nucleotides: TGTGCCAGCCGGGACTTGTGGGAGACCCAGTACTTC. It is translated as CASRDLWETQYF.

The J gene is TRBJ2-1, the V gene TRBV11-2; D perhaps matches TRBD2 (5 bases). Looked up from germline, CDR1 is SGHAT and CDR2 is FQNNGV. CDR3 length: 13 amino acids. V lost 0 bases, J lost 7 bases, and 7 bases lay in between. CDR3 nucleotide sequence: TGTGCCAGCAGCTTAGAGAGGGCTAATGAGCAGTTCTTC. This codes for CASSLERANEQFF.

Only one count was recorded for this clone. This chain uses TRBV29-1 with TRBJ1-3; 11 positions match TRBD1. CDR3 length equals 13 residues. V lost 4 bases, J lost 7 bases, and 3 bases stayed unmatched. CDR1 is SQVTM, CDR2 ANQGSEA, per germline. The CDR3 nucleotides are TGCAGCGTTGCGGGACAGGGGGGTAACACCATATATTTT. Protein product: CSVAGQGGNTIYF.

V usage is TRBV7-8 and J usage is TRBJ2-1; 7 bases agree with TRBD1. With 5 bases clipped from V and 3 bases from J, the junction kept 10 bases outside the gene matches. The V gene's germline CDR1 is SGHVS and CDR2 FQNEAQ. The CDR3 runs 16 residues. In DNA form, the CDR3 reads TGTGCCAGCAGCCCCTACGGACAGGAGTTCTACAATGAGCAGTTCTTC. The encoded protein is CASSPYGQEFYNEQFF.

The chain links TRBV25-1 to TRBJ1-6; TRBD1 might be the D (5 bases). V was clipped by 4 bases and J by 5 bases, with 12 bases between them. Germline V CDR1 and CDR2: MGHDK, SYGVNS. This CDR3 is 15 amino acids long. CDR3 sequence reads: CASSAFEGDNSPLHF. CDR3 DNA sequence: TGTGCCAGCAGTGCCTTCGAAGGGGATAATTCACCCCTCCACTTT.

The chain carries TRBV29-1 and TRBJ2-5; TRBD1 aligns across 7 bases. Germline V gives CDR1 SQVTM, CDR2 ANQGSEA. CDR3 length: 12 residues. Trimming removed 5 bases from V and 4 bases from J; junction bases left unmatched: 4. CDR3 sequence (DNA): TGCAGCGTTCGACAGGGAAGAGAGACCCAGTACTTC. Protein product: CSVRQGRETQYF. Full variable domain (rest looked up from reference TRBV29-1 and TRBJ2-5): SAVISQKPSRDICQRGTSLTIQCQVDSQVTMMFWYRQQPGQSLTLIATANQGSEATYESGFVIDKFPISRPNLTFSTLTVSNMSPEDSSIYLCSVRQGRETQYFGPGTRLLVL.

The chain couples TRBV6-5 to TRBJ1-2; D not resolved. Trimming stripped 2 bases from V and 8 bases from J, with 15 bases between. This CDR3 comprises 14 residues. Germline lookup yields CDR1 MNHEY and CDR2 SVGAGI. This CDR3 reads CASSYDTKIQGYTF. The DNA for the CDR3 is TGTGCCAGCAGTTACGATACCAAGATACAGGGCTACACCTTC.

This clone appeared a single time. The V call is TRBV10-1, the J call TRBJ2-7; 10 bases line up with TRBD2. V trimming: 6 bases; J trimming: 4 bases; junction bases outside the gene matches: 9. CDR3 length equals 15 residues. The germline V gene has CDR1 WNHNN and CDR2 SYGVQD (reference sequence). The CDR3 region is CASRMTSSGSYEQYV. CDR3 in DNA: TGCGCCAGCAGAATGACTTCTAGCGGGAGTTACGAGCAGTACGTC.

This clone was detected a few times. The gene calls are TRBV2 and TRBJ2-2; 7 positions match TRBD1. This CDR3 is built from 14 residues. CDR1 SNHLY and CDR2 FYNNEI come from the germline V gene. Trimming cost V 6 bases and J 2 bases; bases outside gene matches: 3. The CDR3 sequence: CASRGTVNTGELFF. The CDR3 DNA follows: TGTGCCAGCAGGGGGACAGTAAACACCGGGGAGCTGTTTTTT.

This clone appeared a single time. This chain connects TRBV9 to TRBJ2-7; TRBD2 aligns across 13 bases. V dropped 0 bases and J dropped 8; count of bases not matched to a gene: 8. The CDR3 sequence is 16 residues long. Per germline, CDR1 SGDLS and CDR2 YYNGEE. CDR3 in DNA: TGTGCCAGCAGCGTAGCCGGACTAGCGGGAGTGTCGCAGCAGTACTTC. This translates into CASSVAGLAGVSQQYF.

V gene TRBV11-3 combines with J gene TRBJ2-1; TRBD2 aligns across 8 bases. Trimming at V came to 5 bases and at J to 3 bases, leaving 6 bases not matched to a gene. CDR1 and CDR2 (germline): SGHNT, YENEEA. This CDR3 contains 15 residues. As DNA, the CDR3 is TGTGCCAGCAGCCCCTTTACTAGCGGCTACAATGAGCAGTTCTTC. Translated: CASSPFTSGYNEQFF. The entire variable domain, with the rest obtained from reference TRBV11-3 and TRBJ2-1, is as follows: EAGVVQSPRYKIIEKKQPVAFWCNPISGHNTLYWYLQNLGQGPELLIRYENEEAVDDSQLPKDRFSAERLKGVDSTLKIQPAELGDSAVYLCASSPFTSGYNEQFFGPGTRLTVL.

The CDR3 bases are TGTGCCAGCAGCTTAACGGAAGGACAGGGGGTAGGCGGCTACACCTTC. Encoded protein: CASSLTEGQGVGGYTF. The genes are TRBV5-8 and TRBJ1-2; 10 bases are a match to TRBD1. The CDR3 runs 16 residues. V dropped 2 bases and J dropped 8; count of bases not matched to a gene: 12. CDR1 SGHTS and CDR2 YDEGEE come from the germline V gene. The entire variable domain, with the rest obtained from reference TRBV5-8 and TRBJ1-2, is as follows: EAGVTQSPTHLIKTRGQQATLRCSPISGHTSVYWYQQALGLGLQFLLWYDEGEERNRGNFPPRFSGRQFPNYSSELNVNALELEDSALYLCASSLTEGQGVGGYTFGSGTRLTVV.

The rearrangement uses TRBV30 and TRBJ2-2; D possibly corresponds to TRBD2 (6 bases). The CDR3 is 15 amino acids. V was trimmed by 1 base and J by 3 bases, leaving 12 bases between them. Germline-derived CDR1 and CDR2 are GTSNPN and SVGIG (reference sequence). In nucleotides, the CDR3 is TGTGCCTGGAGTGGAGACGGGAGTTACACCGGGGAGCTGTTTTTT. Protein product: CAWSGDGSYTGELFF.

The chain has TRBV13 and TRBJ1-3; TRBD1 matches at 9 bases. The CDR3 contains 15 residues. J was trimmed by 8 bases and V by 5 bases; bases with no gene match: 10. Germline V gene lookup returns CDR1 PRHDT and CDR2 FYEKMQ (reference sequence). The CDR3 DNA reads as TGTGCCAGCAGCGAGGACAGGGGCTACGGGGACACCATATATTTT. The encoded protein is CASSEDRGYGDTIYF.

J is TRBJ2-5 and V is TRBV10-3; the match to TRBD2 covers 11 bases. The CDR3 has 16 residues. The V gene end was trimmed by 10 bases and the J gene end by 1 base; junction bases not matched to a gene: 11. CDR1 is ENHRY and CDR2 is SYGVKD in the germline V gene. The CDR3 DNA reads as TGTGCCACAAGCGGTAGTAGCGGGAGGGCCCAAGAGACCCAGTACTTC. Protein sequence: CATSGSSGRAQETQYF.

The chain couples TRBV6-6 to TRBJ1-1; D may be TRBD1 (5 bases). Germline CDR1 and CDR2: MNHNY and SVGAGI (reference sequence). V was pared by 10 bases and J by 1 base, with 10 bases between. The CDR3 contains 12 residues. CDR3 protein: CATQGGNTEAFF. The CDR3 coding sequence is TGTGCCACCCAGGGTGGGAACACTGAAGCTTTCTTT.

This chain links TRBV27 with TRBJ2-7; 10 nucleotides line up with TRBD2. Germline CDR1 is MNHEY and CDR2 is SMNVEV (reference sequence). After removal of 4 bases from V and 4 bases from J, the junction contained 7 bases not matched to a gene. The length of the CDR3 is 15 residues. The CDR3 DNA reads TGTGCCAGCAGTTCCTTAGCGGGAGGTAGTTACGAGCAGTACTTC. Protein product: CASSSLAGGSYEQYF.

J is TRBJ2-4 and V is TRBV5-1, with 8 bases fitting TRBD1. This CDR3 region has 17 residues. The V gene end was trimmed by 2 bases and the J gene end by 1 base; junction bases not matched to a gene: 8. Germline assignment: CDR1 SGHRS and CDR2 YFSETQ. The CDR3 DNA reads TGCGCCAGCAGCTTTGTGTCCGGGACAGGCGCCAAAAACATTCAGTACTTC. Translation gives CASSFVSGTGAKNIQYF.

The chain has TRBV24-1 and TRBJ2-1; TRBD2 aligns across 9 bases. Germline lookup yields CDR1 KGHDR and CDR2 SFDVKD. The CDR3 loop spans 18 amino acids. J gave up 0 bases and V 4 bases, and 9 bases lay outside the gene matches. CDR3 coding DNA: TGTGCCACCAGTGACCTCCTATTTAGCGGGAGCTCCTACAATGAGCAGTTCTTC. Protein: CATSDLLFSGSSYNEQFF.